This TCR beta chain was identified in a study of T cell repertoires in cytomegalovirus infection. Study summary: An indication of both CMV infection and matching HLA type came from public TCR beta signatures.

V was clipped by 5 bases and J by 2 bases, with 9 bases between them. The length of the CDR3 is 13 residues. Germline CDR1 MNHNS, CDR2 SASEGT. This clonotype was counted only a few times. Its antigen is not known. TCRdb reanalysed the reads using MiXCR and keeps one entry per CDR3 protein. The profile shows 450,000 to 600,000 distinct CDR3 sequences, roughly a third of them singletons. The sequence came from a human donor in good health (CMV status not recorded). Some clones in this sample may be carry-over from other donors' samples. The chain recombines TRBV6-1 with TRBJ2-5, with a weak D call TRBD2 (6 bases). The specimen was cultured PBMCs, collected from culture after CMV antigen stimulation. The CDR3 here is CASSYGGQETQYF. In DNA, the CDR3 is TGTGCCAGCAGTTATGGGGGGCAAGAGACCCAGTACTTC.